This section outlines one T cell receptor (beta chain) sequence together with its context. Its specificity is not known. TCRdb's copy holds only in-frame clones and misses some; the assay was immunoSEQ multiplex PCR. This sample has about 64,000 clones, with under 95% found just once. This record belongs to a study of cytomegalovirus exposure and HLA in healthy donors. Looked up from germline, CDR1 is LGHNT and CDR2 is FRNRAP. The V end was cut by 5 bases, the J end by 1 base, with 13 bases between. This CDR3 region has 15 residues. Overall study findings and caveats: Testing in vitro showed three CMV-associated chains specific for CMV antigens. Generally TCR sequences proved uncommon, though certain public TCRs appeared in numerous donors. Subsequent analysis revealed that first-cohort TCR clusters tended to co-occur in the roughly 120 validation repertoires. Researchers counted 150 to 200 TCR beta chains as cytomegalovirus-associated.

The receptor comes from a woman aged 18 to 35 in good health and CMV-seronegative. Input material: PBMCs. The chain recombines TRBV12-5 with TRBJ2-3, with a tentative D call TRBD2 (5 bases). The CDR3 protein is CASGPPDSGTDTQYF. The CDR3 DNA is TGTGCTAGTGGTCCGCCGGACTCAGGCACAGATACGCAGTATTTT.